This passage covers 30 T cell receptor beta chains from one sample sequenced in a study of blood T cell repertoires in COVID-19. The method was immunoSEQ multiplex PCR; TCRdb's version includes in-frame clones alone and lacks a portion of them. The table lists around 39,000 clones, 80% to 90% of them singletons. The sample consisted of peripheral blood. These receptors all come from a human donor in a cohort sampled during active COVID-19.

The V call is TRBV19, the J call TRBJ2-1; D possibly corresponds to TRBD2 (6 bases). Germline V gives CDR1 LNHDA, CDR2 SQIVND (reference sequence). The CDR3 contains 12 residues. Trimming stripped 4 bases from V and 8 bases from J, with 9 bases between. In nucleotides, the CDR3 is TGTGCCAGTAGTAGCGGGACTTATGAGCAGTTCTTC. Translation: CASSSGTYEQFF.

The rearrangement uses TRBV2 and TRBJ2-3; tentative D call: TRBD2 (5 bases). Germline V lookup: CDR1 SNHLY, CDR2 FYNNEI. Trimming cost V 7 bases and J 0 bases, with 8 bases left between them. The CDR3 sequence is 13 residues long. CDR3 nucleotides: TGTGCCAGCAATCGGGAAAGCACAGATACGCAGTATTTT. This codes for CASNRESTDTQYF. Filled out from reference TRBV2 and TRBJ2-3, the complete variable domain reads EPEVTQTPSHQVTQMGQEVILRCVPISNHLYFYWYRQILGQKVEFLVSFYNNEISEKSEIFDDQFSVERPDGSNFTLKIRSTKLEDSAMYFCASNRESTDTQYFGPGTRLTVL.

The rearrangement links TRBV14 to TRBJ2-7, with a tentative D call TRBD1 (5 bases). Trimming left V 2 bases short and J 1 base short, with 6 bases between. The germline V gene encodes CDR1 SGHDN and CDR2 FVKESK. CDR3 size: 13 residues. The CDR3 region has the DNA TGTGCCAGCAGCCAACGACAGTCCTACGAGCAGTACTTC. It translates to CASSQRQSYEQYF.

The rearrangement joins TRBV9 to TRBJ2-3; 8 positions agree with TRBD1. CDR3 length equals 15 residues. The V and J ends lost 0 bases and 4 bases, in that order; junction bases with no gene match: 4. The germline V gene has CDR1 SGDLS and CDR2 YYNGEE. CDR3 bases: TGTGCCAGCAGCGTAGGGACAGGGAAACCAGATACGCAGTATTTT. It is translated as CASSVGTGKPDTQYF.

The J gene is TRBJ1-2, the V gene TRBV6-1; D uncertain. Germline V CDR1 and CDR2: MNHNS, SASEGT. This CDR3 is 14 amino acids long. V lost 0 bases and J lost 8, with 13 bases in between. The DNA of the CDR3 is TGTGCCAGCAGTGAAGCGGTAGCGCTCAACGGCTACACCTTC. This sequence encodes CASSEAVALNGYTF.

This rearrangement joins TRBV7-3 to TRBJ1-3, with TRBD1 as a possible D gene (5 bases). This CDR3 spans 15 amino acids. The V end was cut by 2 bases, the J end by 2 bases, with 10 bases between. Germline loops: CDR1 SGHTA, CDR2 FQGTGA. CDR3 region: CASSLAGGTGNTIYF. The DNA for the CDR3 is TGTGCCAGCAGCTTAGCCGGGGGTACTGGAAACACCATATATTTT.

The chain is built from TRBV19 and TRBJ1-1; 7 positions agree with TRBD1. The CDR3 contains 14 residues. Germline loops: CDR1 LNHDA, CDR2 SQIVND (reference sequence). With V trimmed by 6 bases and J by 3 bases, 7 bases remained unmatched. The chain's CDR3 is CASRDPGGYTEAFF. CDR3 bases: TGTGCCAGTAGGGATCCAGGGGGTTACACTGAAGCTTTCTTT.

This chain connects TRBV6-5 to TRBJ1-2; 9 bases are shared with TRBD1. The junction had 1 base not matched to a gene; V was cut back by 2 bases and J by 6 bases. Germline V gene sequence: CDR1 MNHEY, CDR2 SVGAGI. The CDR3 contains 13 residues. The CDR3 DNA reads TGTGCCAGCAGTTACCGGGACAGGGATGGCTACACCTTC. Amino acid sequence: CASSYRDRDGYTF.

This clone was seen only once. The chain has TRBV6-6 and TRBJ2-7; 8 bases agree with TRBD1. J lost 3 bases, V lost 4 bases, and 8 bases had no gene match. Germline V gene data show CDR1 as MNHNY and CDR2 as SVGAGI (reference sequence). CDR3 length: 15 residues. The CDR3: CASSSGQGADYEQYF. For the CDR3, the DNA is TGTGCCAGCAGTTCCGGACAGGGTGCGGACTACGAGCAGTACTTC.

The V gene is TRBV28, the J gene TRBJ2-7; 7 positions agree with TRBD1. From germline, CDR1 is MDHEN and CDR2 SYDVKM. V dropped 7 bases and J dropped 2; count of bases not matched to a gene: 5. The CDR3 is 13 amino acids. The CDR3 sequence: CASMGQRTYEQYF. CDR3 bases: TGTGCCAGCATGGGACAGCGGACCTACGAGCAGTACTTC.

The chain employs TRBV4-1 and TRBJ2-5; D is uncertain. V lost 1 base and J 5 bases, leaving 8 bases between the germline ends. CDR1 MGHRA and CDR2 YSYEKL come from the germline V gene. The CDR3 sequence is 13 residues long. CDR3 amino acids: CASSQGTGETQYF. DNA for the CDR3: TGCGCCAGCAGCCAAGGTACCGGGGAGACCCAGTACTTC.

V is TRBV3-1 (or the pseudogene TRBV3-2) and J is TRBJ2-1; perhaps TRBD1 as D (5 bases). Germline lookup yields CDR1 LGHDT and CDR2 YNNKEL (reference sequence). V was clipped by 1 base and J by 4 bases, with 14 bases between them. This CDR3 is built from 16 residues. DNA of the CDR3: TGTGCCAGCAGCCAAGCGGCAGGGCTTGAGTACAATGAGCAGTTCTTC. Translation: CASSQAAGLEYNEQFF.

This chain connects TRBV19 to TRBJ2-1; 15 bases align to TRBD2. V was clipped by 1 base and J by 10 bases; unmatched bases: 5. The CDR3 has 16 residues. The germline gives CDR1 LNHDA, CDR2 SQIVND (reference sequence). The CDR3 coding sequence is TGTGCCAGTAGTATAGGGACTAGCGGGGGGGCGGGAGAGCAGTTCTTC. This gives the protein CASSIGTSGGAGEQFF.

This sequence joins TRBV2 and TRBJ2-7; tentative D call: TRBD2 (6 bases). CDR3 length equals 11 residues. V was pared by 8 bases and J by 4 bases, with 9 bases between. Per the germline V gene, CDR1 is SNHLY and CDR2 is FYNNEI. CDR3 sequence: CASWGVYEQYF. The CDR3 nucleotides read TGTGCCAGCTGGGGGGTATACGAGCAGTACTTC.

The V and J genes are TRBV7-8 and TRBJ1-6, with 9 nucleotides matching TRBD1. V gave up 5 bases and J gave up 12 bases; unmatched junction bases: 8. In germline, CDR1 is SGHVS, CDR2 FQNEAQ. The CDR3 is 14 residues long. Here the CDR3 DNA reads TGTGCCAGCAGCCCCGGACAGGGGAAAGGACCCCTCCACTTT. Translation gives CASSPGQGKGPLHF.

The chain employs TRBV6-5 and TRBJ1-5, with 7 bases lining up with TRBD1. The ends lost 7 bases at V and 3 bases at J; junction bases unmatched: 6. CDR3 length: 14 amino acids. From germline, CDR1 is MNHEY and CDR2 SVGAGI. CDR3 in DNA: TGTGCCAGCACTAAACAGGGGCACAATCAGCCCCAGCATTTT. Amino acid sequence: CASTKQGHNQPQHF.

The chain uses TRBV5-1 and TRBJ2-5; 8 bases are shared with TRBD2. Germline CDR1 and CDR2: SGHRS and YFSETQ. The CDR3 spans 16 residues. Germline trimming cut 5 bases from V and 0 bases from J; bases unmatched to any gene: 9. This CDR3 is CASRLSGGSNQETQYF. In DNA form, the CDR3 reads TGCGCCAGCAGGTTGAGCGGGGGCTCAAACCAAGAGACCCAGTACTTC.

The chain has TRBV6-5 and TRBJ2-2; weak D call: TRBD2 (6 bases). This CDR3 comprises 14 residues. Between the trimmed V and J ends, which lost 6 bases and 5 bases, there was a span of 13 bases. Per germline, CDR1 MNHEY and CDR2 SVGAGI. The CDR3 DNA follows: TGTGCCAGCAGCCGCCGGGGGAGGACCGGGGAGCTGTTTTTT. Its protein is CASSRRGRTGELFF.

This clone is a singleton in its sample. V and J are TRBV7-9 and TRBJ1-5; weak D call: TRBD1 (6 bases). This CDR3 is built from 14 residues. Germline V gene sequence: CDR1 SEHNR, CDR2 FQNEAQ (reference sequence). The V end was cut by 1 base, the J end by 6 bases, with 10 bases between. CDR3 sequence: CASSLESGVQPQHF. CDR3 coding DNA: TGTGCCAGCAGCTTAGAATCAGGGGTTCAGCCCCAGCATTTT.

The rearrangement links TRBV6-2 or TRBV6-3 to TRBJ1-1; D may be TRBD1 (5 bases). The CDR3 contains 15 residues. Looked up from germline, CDR1 is MNHEY and CDR2 is SVGEGT. The V end lost 3 bases, the J end lost 6 bases, and 17 bases lay between the germline ends. As DNA, the CDR3 is TGTGCCAGCAGTTATAGGGCGGGACGGGGGTCTGAAGCTTTCTTT. Protein: CASSYRAGRGSEAFF.

The chain carries TRBV5-1 and TRBJ2-3; 11 nucleotides match TRBD2. Germline V lookup: CDR1 SGHRS, CDR2 YFSETQ. V lost 4 bases, J lost 2 bases, and 9 bases stayed unmatched. This CDR3 spans 17 amino acids. The CDR3 reads CASSRHIAGGNTDTQYF. CDR3 coding DNA: TGCGCCAGCAGCCGACATATAGCGGGGGGGAACACAGATACGCAGTATTTT.

V gene TRBV7-8 combines with J gene TRBJ2-1; TRBD2 matches 11 bases. The germline gives CDR1 SGHVS, CDR2 FQNEAQ. There are 18 residues in the CDR3. The J segment lost 7 bases and the V segment lost 2 bases, leaving 13 bases of the junction unmatched. CDR3: CASSLPTSGSLLGNEQFF. CDR3 coding DNA: TGTGCCAGCAGCTTACCCACTAGCGGGAGCCTCTTAGGGAATGAGCAGTTCTTC.

This rearrangement joins TRBV3-1 (or the pseudogene TRBV3-2) to TRBJ1-2; TRBD1 might be the D (6 bases). The ends were cut back, 2 bases at V and 2 bases at J, with 12 bases in the middle. Germline CDR1 reads LGHDT; CDR2 reads YNNKEL (reference sequence). The CDR3 is 15 residues long. CDR3 sequence (DNA): TGTGCCAGCAGCCAAATGGGACAATCCAACTATGGCTACACCTTC. Protein: CASSQMGQSNYGYTF.

This rearrangement joins TRBV29-1 to TRBJ2-7, with 7 positions matching TRBD2. This CDR3 spans 11 amino acids. Per the germline V gene, CDR1 is SQVTM and CDR2 is ANQGSEA. Unmatched junction bases numbered 4, after V lost 7 bases and J lost 4 bases. This chain's CDR3 is CSAGEGYEQYF. CDR3 in DNA: TGCAGCGCCGGGGAGGGTTACGAGCAGTACTTC.

The chain carries TRBV7-8 and TRBJ2-2; 8 nucleotides align to TRBD1. Unmatched junction bases numbered 8, after V lost 5 bases and J lost 3 bases. From germline, CDR1 is SGHVS and CDR2 FQNEAQ. The CDR3 has 16 residues. The CDR3 region is CASSPGTGVYTGELFF. The CDR3 bases are TGTGCCAGCAGCCCGGGGACAGGAGTGTACACCGGGGAGCTGTTTTTT. Variable domain in full (rest from reference TRBV7-8 and TRBJ2-2): GAGVSQSPRYKVAKRGQDVALRCDPISGHVSLFWYQQALGQGPEFLTYFQNEAQLDKSGLPSDRFFAERPEGSVSTLKIQRTQQEDSAVYLCASSPGTGVYTGELFFGEGSRLTVL.

Points on this clone: The CDR3 carries no conserved terminal phenylalanine or tryptophan, so it likely arises from a read error. The limits of the CDR3 on the DNA are not certain, so only TCRdb's listed CDR3 is given. The genes are TRBV5-7 and TRBJ1-6; TRBD1, as called in the table, went unchecked against the DNA. TRBV5-7 is an open reading frame whose function is uncertain. A total of 10 residues make up the CDR3, ends included. The CDR3 sequence is CASSFHRPSA.

The chain couples TRBV7-6 to TRBJ1-4, with TRBD1 matching 8 bases. V trimming: 5 bases; J trimming: 7 bases; junction bases outside the gene matches: 9. Looked up from germline, CDR1 is SGHVS and CDR2 is FNYEAQ. CDR3 length: 15 residues. CDR3 sequence: CASSLTGGHFEKLFF. In nucleotides, the CDR3 is TGTGCCAGCAGCCTTACAGGGGGACACTTTGAAAAACTGTTTTTT.

About this clone itself: This sample also contains other DNA sequences that code for the same CDR3. CDR3 protein: CASSLRGQETQYF. The CDR3 nucleotides are TGCGCCAGCAGCTTGAGGGGTCAAGAGACCCAGTACTTC. This chain connects TRBV5-1 to TRBJ2-5; TRBD1 is a possible D gene (5 bases). This CDR3 contains 13 residues. Trimming left V 1 base short and J 2 bases short, with 6 bases between. Per germline, CDR1 SGHRS and CDR2 YFSETQ.

V is TRBV28 and J is TRBJ1-2, with TRBD1 matching over 8 bases. CDR3 length: 12 residues. Trimming cost V 6 bases and J 7 bases; bases outside gene matches: 4. CDR1 is MDHEN and CDR2 is SYDVKM in the germline V gene. In nucleotides, the CDR3 is TGTGCCAGCAGAGGACAGGGAGGTGGCTACACCTTC. Its translation: CASRGQGGGYTF.

V gene TRBV9 combines with J gene TRBJ2-5; the match to TRBD1 covers 10 bases. V lost 0 bases, J lost 3 bases, and 5 bases stayed unmatched. The germline gives CDR1 SGDLS, CDR2 YYNGEE. The CDR3 length is 16 residues. CDR3: CASSVEWGTGEETQYF. The DNA of the CDR3 is TGTGCCAGCAGCGTAGAGTGGGGGACAGGGGAAGAGACCCAGTACTTC.